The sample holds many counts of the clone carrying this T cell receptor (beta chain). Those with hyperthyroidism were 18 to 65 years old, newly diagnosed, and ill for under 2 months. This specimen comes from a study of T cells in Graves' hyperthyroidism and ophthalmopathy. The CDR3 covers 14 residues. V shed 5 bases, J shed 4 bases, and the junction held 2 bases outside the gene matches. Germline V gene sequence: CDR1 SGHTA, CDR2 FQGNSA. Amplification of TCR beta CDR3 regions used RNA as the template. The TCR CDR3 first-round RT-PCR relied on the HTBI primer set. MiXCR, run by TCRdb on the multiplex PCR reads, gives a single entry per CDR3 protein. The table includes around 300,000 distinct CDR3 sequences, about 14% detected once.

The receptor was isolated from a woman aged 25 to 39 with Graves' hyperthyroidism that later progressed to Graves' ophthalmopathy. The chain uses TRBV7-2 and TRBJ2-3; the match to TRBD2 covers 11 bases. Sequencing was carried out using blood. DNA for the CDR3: TGTGCCAGCAGCCGGACTAGCGGGTCAGATACGCAGTATTTT. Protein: CASSRTSGSDTQYF. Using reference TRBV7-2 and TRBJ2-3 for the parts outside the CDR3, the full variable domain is GAGVSQSPSNKVTEKGKDVELRCDPISGHTALYWYRQSLGQGLEFLIYFQGNSAPDKSGLPSDRFSAERTGGSVSTLTIQRTQQEDSAVYLCASSRTSGSDTQYFGPGTRLTVL.